This T cell receptor beta chain was recorded in a study of T cell responses to AZD1222 COVID-19 vaccine. Study-wide results and limits: Nearly half of unique spike-specific TCRs reportedly avoided B.1.351 and B.1.1.7 mutated regions. Seropositivity was recorded at baseline in only a handful of AZD1222 recipients.

Using immunoSEQ multiplex PCR, the repertoire was profiled, and TCRdb retains in-frame clones only, with some absent. This sample has 150,000 or so clones; under 95% occur once, and the top ten carry approximately 19%. Details on this clone: The antigen remains unidentified.

V was trimmed by 5 bases and J by 2 bases, leaving 9 bases between them. The CDR3 covers 14 residues. CDR1 and CDR2 (germline): MNHEY, SVGEGT. The TCR originated in an adult in good health. This chain joins TRBV6-2 or TRBV6-3 and TRBJ2-2; tentative D call: TRBD1 (5 bases). The source material was peripheral blood, sampled on day 0 of AZD1222 vaccination. The CDR3 loop is CASSTGLNTGELFF. The CDR3 region has the DNA TGTGCCAGCAGTACAGGTTTAAACACCGGGGAGCTGTTTTTT.